This T cell receptor (beta chain) was captured by sequencing in a study of shared clonotypes between healthy human individuals. Study-level findings and limits: Naive subsets typically showed greater estimated richness than memory subsets. It was the non-shared clonotypes that had lower generation probabilities than clonotypes shared by all four donors. Limitation of the genetic and exposure-history diversity represented came from the few donors.

The CD4+ fraction was divided into a CD45RA+ naive subset and a CD45RA-negative memory subset. The length of the CDR3 is 14 residues. Trimming left V 0 bases short and J 7 bases short, with 10 bases between. The germline gives CDR1 PRHDT, CDR2 FYEKMQ (reference sequence). Within the sample, this clone is medium-sized (0.01 to 0.1%). What it recognizes is unknown. The method was immunoSEQ multiplex PCR; TCRdb's version includes in-frame clones alone and lacks a portion of them. The sample shows about a million clones, around three quarters of them seen only once. The sequencing sample was made of memory CD4+ T cells sorted from blood. Regarding subset: CD45RA-negative fraction. This TCR came from a man between 18 and 29 years old in good health. The chain employs TRBV13 and TRBJ2-1, with D uncertain. The CDR3 reads CASSLGMGLNEQFF. The CDR3 DNA follows: TGTGCCAGCAGCTTAGGTATGGGCTTAAATGAGCAGTTCTTC.